These T cell receptor beta chains were read from a single sample in a study of Graves' ophthalmopathy and Graves' hyperthyroidism. TCRdb fed the multiplex PCR reads into MiXCR, producing one record per CDR3 protein. The sample has about 400,000 distinct CDR3 sequences, roughly 14% seen once; the top ten hold roughly 7%. Sequencing was carried out using peripheral blood. Receptors originate from a young woman with stable Graves' hyperthyroidism. The CDR3 runs from the conserved cysteine through the conserved F or W. A D gene is named only where the DNA matches it firmly. Size tells how often a clone was seen (once, few, many) or the class of an expanded clone, and some rows leave it out.

J gene | V gene | D gene | clone size | CDR3 protein | CDR3 DNA
TRBJ2-4 | TRBV27 | NA | few | CASSLARWNGLTKNIQYF | TGTGCCAGCAGTTTAGCGAGGTGGAATGGGTTAACCAAAAACATTCAGTACTTC
TRBJ2-7 | TRBV20-1 | TRBD2 | NA | CSTSGLPSVEQYF | TGCAGCACCTCGGGACTACCCTCTGTCGAGCAGTACTTC
TRBJ2-5 | TRBV3-1 | NA | few | CASSQDRWRQETQYF | TGTGCCAGCAGCCAAGATCGGTGGAGACAAGAGACCCAGTACTTC
TRBJ1-2 | TRBV9 | NA | many | CASSVDTNYGYTF | TGTGCCAGCAGCGTAGACACTAACTATGGCTACACCTTC
TRBJ2-2 | TRBV28 | TRBD2 | NA | CASSFGGGPGELFF | TGTGCCAGCAGTTTCGGCGGGGGGCCCGGGGAGCTGTTTTTT
TRBJ1-5 | TRBV5-1 | TRBD1 | NA | CASIIDRGAYSNQPQHF | TGCGCCAGCATAATAGACAGGGGTGCCTATAGCAATCAGCCCCAGCATTTT
TRBJ1-2 | TRBV24-1 | TRBD1 | many | CATSDPGQTSYGYTF | TGTGCCACCAGTGATCCGGGACAGACTTCCTATGGCTACACCTTC
TRBJ1-2 | TRBV2 | TRBD1 | many | CASRKTGVAPRFAGYTF | TGTGCCAGCAGAAAGACAGGGGTTGCTCCCCGTTTTGCTGGCTACACCTTC
TRBJ2-2 | TRBV11-2 | TRBD2 | many | CASSSSGSNTGELFF | TGTGCCAGCAGCTCCAGCGGGAGCAACACCGGGGAGCTGTTTTTT
TRBJ1-5 | TRBV6-1 | NA | NA | CASSEVLGYPNQPQHF | TGTGCCAGCAGTGAAGTTCTGGGGTATCCAAATCAGCCCCAGCATTTT
TRBJ2-2 | TRBV27 | TRBD2 | many | CASSLWTSGGPNTGELFF | TGTGCCAGCAGTCTGTGGACTAGCGGGGGACCGAACACCGGGGAGCTGTTTTTT
TRBJ1-1 | TRBV20-1 | TRBD1 | many | CSATGGYTEAFF | TGCAGTGCTACAGGGGGCTACACTGAAGCTTTCTTT
TRBJ2-7 | TRBV7-2 | NA | few | CASSLQVEQYF | TGTGCCAGCAGCTTACAGGTCGAGCAGTACTTC
TRBJ1-2 | TRBV11-2 | TRBD1 | many | CASSLDRGRTYGYTF | TGTGCCAGCAGCTTAGACAGGGGGCGAACGTACGGCTACACCTTC
TRBJ1-1 | TRBV12-3/TRBV12-4 | NA | many | CASTPVGGGTEAFF | TGTGCCAGCACCCCTGTTGGGGGTGGCACTGAAGCTTTCTTT
TRBJ2-2 | TRBV5-1 | NA | many | CASTAQGGTGELFF | TGCGCCAGCACCGCACAGGGTGGTACCGGGGAGCTGTTTTTT
TRBJ2-3 | TRBV11-2 | NA | few | CASSLDGRVGDTQYF | TGTGCCAGCAGCTTAGACGGGAGAGTGGGAGATACGCAGTATTTT
TRBJ2-7 | TRBV6-1 | NA | many | CASSEAIYRDTGYEQYF | TGTGCCAGCAGTGAAGCTATCTACCGGGACACGGGATACGAGCAGTACTTC
TRBJ2-7 | TRBV13 | NA | many | CASSSGPSLYEQYF | TGTGCCAGCAGCTCGGGACCCTCCCTCTACGAGCAGTACTTC
TRBJ1-2 | TRBV20-1 | NA | many | CSARVGRENYGYTF | TGCAGTGCTAGAGTAGGCAGAGAGAACTATGGCTACACCTTC
TRBJ2-5 | TRBV20-1 | NA | many | CSARLGIGETQYF | TGCAGTGCTAGGCTAGGGATTGGAGAGACCCAGTACTTC
TRBJ1-5 | TRBV28 | NA | NA | CASSLLGLEPQHF | TGTGCCAGCAGTCTCCTGGGGTTAGAGCCCCAGCATTTT
TRBJ2-7 | TRBV9 | TRBD2 | NA | CASSVGLGGTSYEQYF | TGTGCCAGCAGCGTAGGGCTCGGGGGGACTAGTTACGAGCAGTACTTC
TRBJ2-7 | TRBV6-2/TRBV6-3 | TRBD1 | many | CASTRDRTYEQYF | TGTGCCAGCACCCGGGACAGAACCTACGAGCAGTACTTC
TRBJ1-2 | TRBV12-3/TRBV12-4 | NA | many | CASRKRTKGYTF | TGTGCCAGCAGGAAGAGGACGAAAGGCTACACCTTC
TRBJ1-1 | TRBV11-3 | TRBD1 | many | CASSPEQGWDTEAFF | TGTGCCAGCAGCCCAGAACAGGGGTGGGACACTGAAGCTTTCTTT